This TCR beta chain was sequenced for a study of blood T cells in healthy people across ages. In the case of this clonotype: Relative to the germline gene, one junction end is altered; a read error may explain this.

The use of a sample-barcoded 5' primer and a J-beta primer mix characterized a second PCR of roughly 7 to 11 cycles. One entry per CDR3 protein results from TCRdb running MiXCR on the 5' RACE reads. Here the sample spans approximately 730,000 distinct CDR3 sequences, 40% to 65% being singletons. The CDR3 extends over 14 amino acids. From germline, CDR1 is SGHTA and CDR2 FQGNSA. This TCR derives from an elderly man in good health. The sequencing sample was made of blood. The V call is TRBV7-2, the J call TRBJ2-2; D unresolved. The CDR3 bases are TGTGCTAGCAGCTTACGCGCATGGCCCGGGGAGCTGTTTTTT. Protein product: CASSLRAWPGELFF.